This TCR beta chain derives from a study of T cell clonality in common variable immunodeficiency. Profiled with immunoSEQ multiplex PCR; TCRdb holds only in-frame clones, not every one. This repertoire holds 55,000 or so clones, and none appear only once. CDR3 size: 12 residues. The germline CDR1 and CDR2 sequences are SNHLY and FYNNEI. Trimming stripped 3 bases from V and 5 bases from J, with 8 bases between. The sample holds many counts of this clone. The read halts 3 residues ahead of the CDR3 end, with the missing end drawn from the germline J gene. This clonotype was sampled from a person aged 18 to 75 in good health. Sequencing was performed on peripheral blood mononuclear cells. The chain carries TRBV2 and TRBJ2-7; TRBD1 is a possible D gene (5 bases). CDR3 DNA, as far as it was read: TGTGCCAGCAGTGACCAGGACAACGAG. Translated, it gives CASSDQDNE. The full CDR3 protein reads CASSDQDNEQYF.